The 14 T cell receptor beta chains in this list originate from one sample, sequenced in a study of early T cells in non-severe SARS-CoV-2 infection. TCRdb independently ran MiXCR on the 5' RACE reads; one entry per CDR3 protein. The table has 53,000 or so distinct CDR3 sequences, 9% to 15% seen once. The sequencing here drew on whole blood, taken at baseline. Receptors originate from an adult who was a healthcare worker with PCR-confirmed SARS-CoV-2 infection or an uninfected control (not recorded which).

This clonotype was detected ten times or more. The chain recombines TRBV6-4 with TRBJ1-6; the D gene is possibly TRBD1 (5 bases). CDR1 and CDR2 (germline): MRHNA, SNTAGT. V shed 2 bases and J shed 7 bases, with 9 bases lying between them. The CDR3 consists of 14 residues. CDR3 DNA: TGTGCCAGCAGTGACGGGGGAGACAATTCACCCCTCCACTTT. Translation gives CASSDGGDNSPLHF.

This clonotype was observed at least ten times. V is TRBV6-2 or TRBV6-3 and J is TRBJ2-7; 9 bases map to TRBD1. Germline lookup yields CDR1 MNHEY and CDR2 SVGEGT. V dropped 4 bases and J dropped 4; count of bases not matched to a gene: 11. This CDR3 is 16 amino acids long. CDR3 sequence: CASSSQTYRGRYEQYF. DNA for the CDR3: TGTGCCAGCAGTTCCCAAACTTACAGGGGGCGATACGAGCAGTACTTC.

This chain uses TRBV7-2 with TRBJ2-1, with 11 bases identical to TRBD1. J gave up 3 bases and V 1 base, and 2 bases lay outside the gene matches. The CDR3 runs 16 residues. The V gene's germline CDR1 is SGHTA and CDR2 FQGNSA. CDR3 residues: CASSLEGTGGYNEQFF. CDR3 DNA sequence: TGTGCCAGCAGCTTAGAGGGGACAGGGGGCTACAATGAGCAGTTCTTC.

This clonotype was observed a few times. V gene TRBV6-2 or TRBV6-3 combines with J gene TRBJ2-4; D is unresolved. The V gene lost 6 bases and the J gene lost 2 bases, with 14 bases spanning the gap. This CDR3 region has 15 residues. Germline CDR1 reads MNHEY; CDR2 reads SVGEGT. For the CDR3, the DNA is TGTGCCAGCAGCCGTATCCAAACAACCAAAAACATTCAGTACTTC. Amino acid sequence: CASSRIQTTKNIQYF.

The chain couples TRBV20-1 to TRBJ1-2, with D uncertain. V was pared by 6 bases and J by 0 bases, with 14 bases between. CDR1 and CDR2 (germline): DFQATT, SNEGSKA (reference sequence). The CDR3 length is 14 residues. DNA of the CDR3: TGCAGTGCAACGGAGGGCTATGCTAACTATGGCTACACCTTC. It is translated as CSATEGYANYGYTF.

To note about this clonotype: An end of the junction differs from the germline gene, which may be a read error. The rearrangement links TRBV7-9 to TRBJ1-1; no clear D gene. Germline V CDR1 and CDR2: SEHNR, FQNEAQ (reference sequence). The CDR3 is 11 amino acids. The CDR3 here is CASSLDQVQVF. CDR3 nucleotides: TGTGCCAGCAGCTTAGACCAGGTCCAGGTCTTT.

This clonotype occurred many times. This chain uses TRBV4-1 with TRBJ1-6; D gene ambiguous. The CDR3 loop spans 13 amino acids. CDR1 and CDR2 from the germline V gene are MGHRA and YSYEKL. Trimming took 0 bases from V and 9 from J, leaving 6 bases between them. The CDR3 region has the DNA TGCGCCAGCAGCCAAGATGAGGGTTCACCCCTCCACTTT. Translating gives CASSQDEGSPLHF.

The V and J genes are TRBV11-3 and TRBJ2-2; D uncertain. V gave up 6 bases and J gave up 5 bases, with 7 bases separating them. The germline V gene has CDR1 SGHNT and CDR2 YENEEA. This CDR3 spans 12 amino acids. CDR3 protein: CASSSATGELFF. CDR3 bases: TGTGCCAGCAGTTCGGCTACCGGGGAGCTGTTTTTT.

This clonotype appeared many times. The J gene is TRBJ1-1, the V gene TRBV29-1; D remains unclear. Germline-derived CDR1 and CDR2 are SQVTM and ANQGSEA. This CDR3 has 10 amino acids. V gave up 6 bases and J gave up 6 bases, with 8 bases separating them. CDR3 in DNA: TGCAGCGTGGGGATGCCTGAAGCTTTCTTT. It translates to CSVGMPEAFF. Combining the CDR3 with reference TRBV29-1 and TRBJ1-1 gives the whole variable domain SAVISQKPSRDICQRGTSLTIQCQVDSQVTMMFWYRQQPGQSLTLIATANQGSEATYESGFVIDKFPISRPNLTFSTLTVSNMSPEDSSIYLCSVGMPEAFFGQGTRLTVV.

The chain employs TRBV11-2 and TRBJ2-7; D not certain. This CDR3 has 14 amino acids. Per germline, CDR1 SGHAT and CDR2 FQNNGV. V lost 2 bases to trimming and J lost 1 base, with 9 bases between them. The CDR3 sequence is CASSLLTVSYEQYF. CDR3 sequence (DNA): TGTGCCAGCAGCTTATTAACAGTATCCTACGAGCAGTACTTC.

The sample holds many counts of this clonotype. The V gene is TRBV10-3, the J gene TRBJ2-3; tentative D call: TRBD2 (5 bases). The CDR3 has 13 residues. Trimming stripped 9 bases from V and 5 bases from J, with 15 bases between. CDR1 is ENHRY, CDR2 SYGVKD, per germline. As DNA, the CDR3 is TGTGCCATTATGGACTTAAAGCAAGATACGCAGTATTTT. Amino acid sequence: CAIMDLKQDTQYF.

The gene calls are TRBV12-3 or TRBV12-4 and TRBJ2-7, with TRBD1 matching over 7 bases. The CDR3 spans 15 residues. V lost 7 bases, J lost 1 base, and 10 bases stayed unmatched. CDR3 coding DNA: TGTGCCAGCACCCGGACAGGCCGAAGTTCCTACGAGCAGTACTTC. It translates to CASTRTGRSSYEQYF.

This clonotype was recorded at least ten times. V usage is TRBV7-3 and J usage is TRBJ1-6; TRBD1 might be the D (6 bases). Deletions cut 3 bases from V and 5 bases from J, with 8 bases between. The CDR3 contains 14 residues. Germline V gene sequence: CDR1 SGHTA, CDR2 FQGTGA. CDR3: CASSFRGNNSPLHF. Here the CDR3 DNA reads TGTGCCAGCAGCTTCAGGGGTAATAATTCACCCCTCCACTTT.

This clonotype has just a few counts. V is TRBV6-6 and J is TRBJ2-7; tentatively, D is TRBD1 (5 bases). V was cut by 0 bases and J by 2 bases, with 5 bases left in between. The CDR3 totals 13 residues. Germline CDR1 is MNHNY and CDR2 is SVGAGI (reference sequence). The CDR3 DNA reads as TGTGCCAGCAGTTACTCAGGGGCCTACGAGCAGTACTTC. Its protein product is CASSYSGAYEQYF.